Shown below are 7 T cell receptor beta chains from a single sample sequenced in a study of cytomegalovirus exposure and HLA in healthy donors (TCRdb year 2017). Libraries were built with the immunoSEQ multiplex PCR assay. The source is immuneACCESS, and TCRdb retained only in-frame sequences with V and J called. Part of the clones is not carried over; for the studies checked, unresolved V genes explain less than half of this, and the remainder is unexplained. The sample table records about 160,000 clones; more than 75% of these occur just once. The ten top clones hold 3% of the sample. Sequencing used PBMCs. The receptors shown here come from a man between 18 and 35 years old in good health and CMV-seronegative.

The V gene is TRBV4-1, the J gene TRBJ2-7; 14 bases align to TRBD2. The CDR3 spans 15 residues. The trim removed 3 bases at V and 4 bases at J, leaving 2 bases unmatched. Germline values: CDR1 MGHRA, CDR2 YSYEKL. The CDR3 coding sequence is TGCGCCAGCAGCCAGGGACTAGCGGGAGTTTACGAGCAGTACTTC. Translation gives CASSQGLAGVYEQYF.

This clone is a singleton in its sample. The CDR3 loop reads CASSSGTSYYEQYF. CDR3 coding DNA: TGTGCCAGCAGTTCCGGGACTAGCTATTACGAGCAGTACTTC. This chain connects TRBV27 to TRBJ2-7, with 9 bases matching TRBD2. The V segment lost 4 bases and the J segment 4 bases; nucleotides outside the gene matches: 5. From germline, CDR1 is MNHEY and CDR2 SMNVEV (reference sequence). The CDR3 has 14 amino acids.

This chain joins TRBV19 and TRBJ2-2, with 9 bases matching TRBD1. This CDR3 has 15 amino acids. V gave up 4 bases and J gave up 5 bases; unmatched junction bases: 5. The germline V gene encodes CDR1 LNHDA and CDR2 SQIVND (reference sequence). CDR3 nucleotide sequence: TGTGCCAGTAGTACCGCCGGGACAGGGACCGGGGAGCTGTTTTTT. This encodes CASSTAGTGTGELFF.

The chain carries TRBV28 and TRBJ1-5; tentative D call: TRBD1 (6 bases). V lost 6 bases to trimming and J lost 3 bases, with 9 bases between them. The CDR3 has 13 residues. Germline V gene lookup returns CDR1 MDHEN and CDR2 SYDVKM. The CDR3, as DNA: TGTGCCAGCAGGCGGACAGACAATCAGCCCCAGCATTTT. It yields the protein CASRRTDNQPQHF.

The chain recombines TRBV4-1 with TRBJ2-2, with 10 bases fitting TRBD1. Germline CDR1 reads MGHRA; CDR2 reads YSYEKL. The V gene end was trimmed by 3 bases and the J gene end by 6 bases; junction bases not matched to a gene: 10. The CDR3 totals 17 residues. CDR3 residues: CASSHPGGQGFPGELFF. The DNA of the CDR3 is TGCGCCAGCAGCCATCCCGGGGGACAGGGGTTTCCCGGGGAGCTGTTTTTT.

The V call is TRBV5-1, the J call TRBJ1-1; 7 bases match TRBD1. V was clipped by 4 bases and J by 0 bases; unmatched bases: 9. Per germline, CDR1 SGHRS and CDR2 YFSETQ. The CDR3 consists of 16 residues. The CDR3 here is CASSLRDSIMNTEAFF. In nucleotides, the CDR3 is TGCGCCAGCAGCCTGCGGGACAGTATCATGAACACTGAAGCTTTCTTT.

This clone was found once. The rearrangement links TRBV27 to TRBJ2-1, with TRBD1 matching 7 bases. There are 14 residues in the CDR3. V gave up 6 bases and J gave up 4 bases; unmatched junction bases: 6. Germline CDR1 is MNHEY and CDR2 is SMNVEV (reference sequence). The CDR3 bases are TGTGCCAGCAGAACCGGGACAGTATACAATGAGCAGTTCTTC. Encoded protein: CASRTGTVYNEQFF.